A selection of T cell receptor beta chains follows, all from one sample in a study of graft-versus-host responses after intestinal transplantation. Only in-frame clones appear in the TCRdb table, and some are missing; sequencing was by immunoSEQ multiplex PCR. The sample includes 9,900 or so clones, around 93% of them seen just once. Here the sequenced sample was PBMCs, taken roughly 6 weeks after intestinal transplantation. These receptors originate from a human patient who received an intestinal transplant, so some T cells may come from the graft donor. CDR3s include the opening cysteine and the closing phenylalanine or tryptophan. Fields, in order: V gene, D gene, clone size, J gene, CDR3 DNA, CDR3 protein. The D gene is left open where the match is weak. Clone size, where shown, is once, few, many, or a class for clones that have expanded.

V: TRBV5-1
D: -
size: -
J: TRBJ1-2
DNA: TGCGCCAGCAGACCCACGGACCATGGCTACACCTTC
CDR3: CASRPTDHGYTF

V: TRBV19
D: -
size: few
J: TRBJ2-7
DNA: TGTGCCAGCCCAGGGTCCTACGAGCAGTACTTC
CDR3: CASPGSYEQYF

V: TRBV11-2
D: TRBD1
size: -
J: TRBJ2-7
DNA: TGTGCCAGCAGCAAACGGCAGGGGGCGATCTACGAGCAGTACTTC
CDR3: CASSKRQGAIYEQYF

V: TRBV4-2
D: -
size: -
J: TRBJ1-4
DNA: TGTGCCAGCAGCCAAGATCTCGGGGAAAAACTGTTTTTT
CDR3: CASSQDLGEKLFF

V: TRBV7-7
D: TRBD2
size: -
J: TRBJ2-1
DNA: TGTGCTAGCAGCTTAGGAGCCGGGACTAGCTCCTCCTACAATGAGCAGTTCTTC
CDR3: CASSLGAGTSSSYNEQFF

V: TRBV27
D: -
size: -
J: TRBJ2-3
DNA: TGTGCCAGCAGTTTAGGGGTGGTAGGGAGCGCTACGCAGTATTTT
CDR3: CASSLGVVGSATQYF

V: TRBV7-8
D: TRBD1
size: -
J: TRBJ1-2
DNA: TGTGCCAGCAGCCTACAACCGGACAGGGGAGAGGGGCGCTATGGCTACACCTTC
CDR3: CASSLQPDRGEGRYGYTF

V: TRBV18
D: TRBD1
size: -
J: TRBJ2-7
DNA: TGTGCCACTAAACGGGACAGCTCCTACGAGCAGTACTTC
CDR3: CATKRDSSYEQYF

V: TRBV7-6
D: -
size: -
J: TRBJ1-5
DNA: TGTGCCAGCAGCCCCGGGGGTCCCGGTGGGCCCCAGCATTTT
CDR3: CASSPGGPGGPQHF

V: TRBV15
D: -
size: -
J: TRBJ2-3
DNA: TGTGCCACCAGCAGAGACCTAGGGGGGGCAGATACGCAGTATTTT
CDR3: CATSRDLGGADTQYF

V: TRBV19
D: -
size: few
J: TRBJ1-5
DNA: TGTGCCAGTAGTCGTTGGGCCGGGCAGCCCCAGCATTTT
CDR3: CASSRWAGQPQHF

V: TRBV9
D: -
size: -
J: TRBJ1-6
DNA: TGTGCCAGCAGCGTAGATGGGGATTTGGGCTCACCCCTCCACTTT
CDR3: CASSVDGDLGSPLHF

V: TRBV5-1
D: -
size: -
J: TRBJ2-1
DNA: TGCGCCAGCAGCCTTAGCGCAGGGAGTTATGAGCAGTTCTTC
CDR3: CASSLSAGSYEQFF

V: TRBV5-6
D: TRBD1
size: -
J: TRBJ2-7
DNA: TGTGCCAGCAGGTCGACCGGGACAGAGCCCTACGAGCAGTACTTC
CDR3: CASRSTGTEPYEQYF

V: TRBV5-1
D: -
size: -
J: TRBJ2-3
DNA: TGCGCCAGCAGCTTGGGAAGTGGGGGGGCCCCAGATACGCAGTATTTT
CDR3: CASSLGSGGAPDTQYF

V: TRBV9
D: -
size: -
J: TRBJ2-3
DNA: TGTGCCAGCAGCGCCGGGGGCACAGATACGCAGTATTTT
CDR3: CASSAGGTDTQYF